These T cell receptor beta chains were read from a single sample in a study of blood T cell repertoires in COVID-19. TCRdb's table, derived via immunoSEQ multiplex PCR, lists solely in-frame clones and lacks some. Altogether 250,000 to 300,000 clones are present, roughly 90% being singletons, with the ten largest covering about an eighth. The material sequenced was peripheral blood. Source of these receptors: a woman between 65 and 79 years old with COVID-19, enrolled during active disease. CDR3s include the opening cysteine and the closing phenylalanine or tryptophan. The D gene is left open where the match is weak. The size of a clone is reported for some rows only, either as once, few or many, or as a class for expanded clones.

TRBV12-5	NA	NA	TRBJ2-7	TGTGCTAGTGGTTTGGAGCGACAGTCCTACGAGCAGTACTTC	CASGLERQSYEQYF
TRBV27	once	NA	TRBJ1-6	TGTGCCAGCAGTCCGAACCCGACAGTCTATTCACCCCTCCACTTT	CASSPNPTVYSPLHF
TRBV2	NA	TRBD1	TRBJ1-5	TGTGCCAGCAGCCCAAGACAGGGCCAGCCCCAGCATTTT	CASSPRQGQPQHF
TRBV27	NA	NA	TRBJ1-1	TGTGCCAGTAGGGACACAAAGAACACTGAAGCTTTCTTT	CASRDTKNTEAFF
TRBV7-9	NA	NA	TRBJ2-5	TGTGCCAGCAGCTTAGGGCTCCTAGGAGAGACCCAGTACTTC	CASSLGLLGETQYF
TRBV27	NA	TRBD1	TRBJ1-2	TGTGCCAGCAGTGCCGTCGACAGGGTTGGGAGGTATGGCTACACCTTC	CASSAVDRVGRYGYTF
TRBV6-5	NA	NA	TRBJ1-1	TGTGCCAGCACCTCATCACCGGGGAACACTGAAGCTTTCTTT	CASTSSPGNTEAFF
TRBV30	few	NA	TRBJ1-6	TGTGCCTGGAGGTCCGGTTTTTCCCTCCACTTT	CAWRSGFSLHF
TRBV4-1	NA	NA	TRBJ1-2	TGCGCCAGCAGCCAAGGGCATATGATTTCTGGTGGCTACACCTTC	CASSQGHMISGGYTF
TRBV5-6	NA	NA	TRBJ2-3	TGTGCCAGCAGCTTGGGTGTCCTATCCTACACAGATACGCAGTATTTT	CASSLGVLSYTDTQYF
TRBV7-2	NA	TRBD1	TRBJ2-6	TGTGCCAGCAGCGCCCGAGGGGGACAGGTTCACTCTGGGGCCAACGTCCTGACTTTC	CASSARGGQVHSGANVLTF
TRBV10-2	once	TRBD2	TRBJ2-3	TGCGCCAGCAGTGTTGCGGGGGGAAGGGATACGCAGTATTTT	CASSVAGGRDTQYF
TRBV7-2	once	TRBD1	TRBJ1-5	TGTGCCAGCAGCTTAAGGGGACAGGGAGGCCAGCCCCAGCATTTT	CASSLRGQGGQPQHF
TRBV6-5	NA	TRBD2	TRBJ2-1	TGTGCCAGCAGTTACTCGGGCGGGGGGGGATACAATGAGCAGTTCTTC	CASSYSGGGGYNEQFF